The T cell receptor (beta chain) under discussion was sequenced for a study of identifying expanded T cells in peripheral blood. Study-level findings and limits: Two-week clone count variance significantly increased as total template count grew. Over around two and four weeks, about 15 and 19 clones changed, versus approximately 1.1 between replicates.

No infections or other immune events were documented during collection. Worth noting for this clone: Its matching antigen is unknown.

Profiled with immunoSEQ multiplex PCR; TCRdb holds only in-frame clones, not every one. The data show about 120,000 clones, around 84% seen once. V gave up 6 bases and J gave up 8 bases; unmatched junction bases: 14. CDR1 SGHNT and CDR2 YENEEA come from the germline V gene. The CDR3 has 15 residues. The chain couples TRBV11-3 to TRBJ1-2, with 8 bases that match TRBD1. This clonotype originated in a person aged 18 to 75 in good health. The specimen was blood. CDR3 in amino acids: CASSFGTGGVYGYTF. The CDR3 DNA reads as TGTGCCAGCAGTTTTGGTACAGGGGGAGTATACGGCTACACCTTC. Combining the CDR3 with reference TRBV11-3 and TRBJ1-2 gives the whole variable domain EAGVVQSPRYKIIEKKQPVAFWCNPISGHNTLYWYLQNLGQGPELLIRYENEEAVDDSQLPKDRFSAERLKGVDSTLKIQPAELGDSAVYLCASSFGTGGVYGYTFGSGTRLTVV.